This T cell receptor beta chain was obtained from a study of neoadjuvant anti-PD-1 for oral cavity cancer. Study overall: Patients without progression got a fourth dose around day 43.

Sample time point: after neoadjuvant nivolumab, at surgical resection. Patients had newly diagnosed, untreated stage II-IVA oral cavity squamous cell carcinoma. Sequencing used immunoSEQ multiplex PCR; TCRdb keeps in-frame clones, though not all of them. The profile shows 10,000 to 15,000 clones, roughly 70% of them singletons. The CDR3 consists of 16 residues. The V gene's germline CDR1 is SGHNT and CDR2 YENEEA. V shed 6 bases and J 5 bases; nucleotides not matched to a gene: 8. The TCR originated in a person between 40 and 85 years old with oral cavity squamous cell carcinoma. The material was PBMCs, obtained after nivolumab (anti-PD-1) treatment. The chain has TRBV11-3 and TRBJ2-2, with 11 bases matching TRBD2. For the CDR3, the DNA is TGTGCCAGCAGTTTCTCTACTAGCGGGAGAACCGGGGAGCTGTTTTTT. Translation gives CASSFSTSGRTGELFF.